Reported below is one T cell receptor (beta chain). Its specificity is unknown. This record belongs to a study of T-cell reconstitution after alpha-beta-depleted transplantation in children. Unique molecular identifiers were incorporated during preparation of the TCRbeta library. TCRdb re-called the PCR reads through MiXCR, storing one row per CDR3 protein. Among 450,000 to 550,000 distinct CDR3 sequences listed, around 10% were seen once. Findings of the study overall: The study reportedly traced alpha-beta T cells about two months after transplant to several hundred expanded graft clones. Among T cells one year after transplant, newly produced cells accounted for most counts and diversity. Surviving recipient T cells and intrathymic progenitors accounted for some patients' high TCRbeta diversity at day 60.

The CDR3 runs 15 residues. Germline lookup yields CDR1 SEHNR and CDR2 FQNEAQ (reference sequence). Between the trimmed V and J ends, which lost 4 bases and 2 bases, there was a span of 13 bases. The J gene is TRBJ2-3, the V gene TRBV7-9; D unclear. The clonotype comes from a female patient aged 2-9 years who had a stem cell transplant for aplastic anemia, so the T cells may come from the graft donor. Specimen: PBMCs, mostly from graft donor cells, collected 180 days after TCRalphabeta/CD19-depleted stem cell transplant. CDR3 sequence reads: CASSSPGRFTDTQYF. CDR3 nucleotide sequence: TGTGCCAGCAGCTCCCCGGGTCGTTTCACAGATACGCAGTATTTT.